This T cell receptor beta chain stems from a study of TIL therapy for anti-PD-1-resistant metastatic lung cancer. Time point noted: pre-treatment sample, taken before nivolumab and TIL therapy. Of note for this clone: Its target is unknown.

Study outcomes and limitations: The cohort had more treatment-naive, never-smoker and oncogene-addicted patients than typical.

This CDR3 comprises 14 residues. V lost 2 bases, J lost 2 bases, and 12 bases lay in between. Germline-derived CDR1 and CDR2 are SQVTM and ANQGSEA. The immunoSEQ assay was v3. TCRdb's table, derived via immunoSEQ multiplex PCR, lists solely in-frame clones and lacks some. The sample has 54,000 or so clones, over 70% seen once. This chain links TRBV29-1 with TRBJ2-5; unclear D gene. The specimen comprised blood, sampled at baseline. This TCR was sampled from a person aged 25-85 years with non-small cell lung cancer. DNA of the CDR3: TGCAGCGTTGAATTACTAACCCCACAAGAGACCCAGTACTTC. Protein product: CSVELLTPQETQYF.